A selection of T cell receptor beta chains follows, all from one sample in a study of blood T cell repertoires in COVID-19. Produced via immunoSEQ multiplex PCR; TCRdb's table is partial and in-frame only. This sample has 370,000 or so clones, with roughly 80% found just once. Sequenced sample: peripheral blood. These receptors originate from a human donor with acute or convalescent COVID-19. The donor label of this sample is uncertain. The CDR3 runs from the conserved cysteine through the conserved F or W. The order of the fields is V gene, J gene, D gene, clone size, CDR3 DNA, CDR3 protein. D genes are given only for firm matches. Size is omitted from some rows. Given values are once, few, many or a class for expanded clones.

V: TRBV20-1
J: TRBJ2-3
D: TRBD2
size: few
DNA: TGCAGTGCCGCGGGGGTAGGTACGCAGTATTTT
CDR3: CSAAGVGTQYF

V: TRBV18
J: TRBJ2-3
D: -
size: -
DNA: TGTGCCAGCTCACCACGGGGGGAGAGGGACACAGATACGCAGTATTTT
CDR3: CASSPRGERDTDTQYF

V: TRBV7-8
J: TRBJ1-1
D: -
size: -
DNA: TGTGCCAGCACAATCTCACAGAACACTGAAGCTTTCTTT
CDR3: CASTISQNTEAFF

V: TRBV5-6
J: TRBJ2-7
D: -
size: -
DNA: TGTGCCAGCAGCTTTTTATCTTCCTACGAGCAGTACTTC
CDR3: CASSFLSSYEQYF

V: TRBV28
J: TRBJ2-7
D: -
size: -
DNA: TGTGCCAGCAATTCCCACTACGAGCAGTACTTC
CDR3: CASNSHYEQYF

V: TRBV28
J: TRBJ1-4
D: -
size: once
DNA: TGTGCCAGCAGTTCAGGGGTAGGACTGTTTTTT
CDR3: CASSSGVGLFF

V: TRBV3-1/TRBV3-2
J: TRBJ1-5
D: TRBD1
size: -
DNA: TGTGCCAGCAGCCACTCCGGGACAGGGTCCAATCAGCCCCAGCATTTT
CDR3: CASSHSGTGSNQPQHF

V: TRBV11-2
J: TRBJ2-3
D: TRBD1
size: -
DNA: TGTGCCAGCAGCTTGGGGACAGGACCAGATACGCAGTATTTT
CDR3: CASSLGTGPDTQYF

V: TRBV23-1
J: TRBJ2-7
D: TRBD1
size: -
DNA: TGCGCCAGCAGTCAACCAAACCGGGACAGGGATTCCTACGAGCAGTACTTC
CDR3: CASSQPNRDRDSYEQYF

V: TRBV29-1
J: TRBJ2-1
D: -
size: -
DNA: TGCAGCGTGGGCCCCAGGGGAAATCGCAATGAGCAGTTCTTC
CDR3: CSVGPRGNRNEQFF

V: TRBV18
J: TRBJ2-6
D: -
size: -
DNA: TGTGCCAGCTCACCACTCCCAGGGACTGGGGCCAACGTCCTGACTTTC
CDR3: CASSPLPGTGANVLTF

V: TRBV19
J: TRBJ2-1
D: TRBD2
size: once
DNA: TGTGCCAGTAGGGGTAATGGCGGGAGGGTTTACAATGAGCAGTTCTTC
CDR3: CASRGNGGRVYNEQFF

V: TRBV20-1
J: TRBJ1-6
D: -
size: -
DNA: TGCAGTGCTAGTCCCTGGGGGCAGAGTAATTCACCCCTCCACTTT
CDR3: CSASPWGQSNSPLHF

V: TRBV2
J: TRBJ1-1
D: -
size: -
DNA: TGTGCCAGCAGTCCTAATCTGAACACTGAAGCTTTCTTT
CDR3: CASSPNLNTEAFF

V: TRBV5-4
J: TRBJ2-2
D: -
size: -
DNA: TGTGCCAGCAGCTTGAAACAGGGCCCTACCTCGAACACCGGGGAGCTGTTTTTT
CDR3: CASSLKQGPTSNTGELFF

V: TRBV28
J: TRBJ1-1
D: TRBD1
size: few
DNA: TGTGCCAGCAGCCTTGGACAGGGCACCCAAGCTTTCTTT
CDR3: CASSLGQGTQAFF

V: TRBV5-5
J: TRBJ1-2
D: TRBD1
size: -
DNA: TGTGCCAGCAGCAACCAATTTCAGGGGGCTGGCTACACCTTC
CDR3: CASSNQFQGAGYTF

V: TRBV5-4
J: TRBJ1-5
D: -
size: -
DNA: TGTGCCAGCAGCCGGGATAGCAATCAGCCCCAGCATTTT
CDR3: CASSRDSNQPQHF

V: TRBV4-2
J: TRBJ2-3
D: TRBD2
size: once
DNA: TGTGCCAGCAGCCAAGAAAGTCTAGCGGGAGCCACAGATACGCAGTATTTT
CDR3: CASSQESLAGATDTQYF

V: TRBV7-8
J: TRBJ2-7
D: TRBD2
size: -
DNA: TGTGCCAGCAGCTTCGGGCTAGCGGGAGGGTTTGAGCAGTACTTC
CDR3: CASSFGLAGGFEQYF

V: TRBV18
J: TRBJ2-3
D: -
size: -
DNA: TGTGCCAGCTCACCGAGCCGAGGAGGCCTAGATACGCAGTATTTT
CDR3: CASSPSRGGLDTQYF

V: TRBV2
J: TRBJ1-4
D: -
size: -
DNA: TGTGCCAGCAGTGTGGGTGGTTTCAGGGAAAAACTGTTTTTT
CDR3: CASSVGGFREKLFF

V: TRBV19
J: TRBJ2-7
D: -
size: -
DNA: TGTGCCAGTAGTGCCTACACAGGGTCGGACGAGCAGTACTTC
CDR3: CASSAYTGSDEQYF

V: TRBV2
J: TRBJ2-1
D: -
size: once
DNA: TGTGCCAGCAGACGGGAGCTCTCCTACAATGAGCAGTTCTTC
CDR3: CASRRELSYNEQFF

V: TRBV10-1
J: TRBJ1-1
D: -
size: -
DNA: TGCGCCAGCAGTACAGGACACTTGAACACTGAAGCTTTCTTT
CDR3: CASSTGHLNTEAFF

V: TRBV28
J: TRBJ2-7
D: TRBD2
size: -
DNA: TGTGCCAGCAGTTTATTTGGCGGGGGGATCCACTACGAGCAGTACTTC
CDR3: CASSLFGGGIHYEQYF

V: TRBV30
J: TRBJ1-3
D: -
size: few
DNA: TGTGCCTGGAGTGCCACATCGAGCGGTCACACCATATATTTT
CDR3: CAWSATSSGHTIYF

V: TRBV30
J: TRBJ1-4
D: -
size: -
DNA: TGTGCCTGGAGTTCCGACAGACGAGGTGAAAAACTGTTTTTT
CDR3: CAWSSDRRGEKLFF

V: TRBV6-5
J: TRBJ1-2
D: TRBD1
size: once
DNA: TGTGCCACCGAAAGGGACAGTGGCGGCTACACCTTC
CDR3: CATERDSGGYTF

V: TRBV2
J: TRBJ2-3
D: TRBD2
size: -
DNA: TGTGCCAGCAGTGAAGAATGGGGGGGGGCAGATACGCAGTATTTT
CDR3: CASSEEWGGADTQYF

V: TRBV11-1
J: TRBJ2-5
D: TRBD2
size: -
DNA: TGTGCCAGCAGCAAGGGACTAGCGGGGGAAGAGACCCAGTACTTC
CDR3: CASSKGLAGEETQYF

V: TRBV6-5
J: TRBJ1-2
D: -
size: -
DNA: TGTGCCAGCAGCGCGGACATGATCGGCTACACCTTC
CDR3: CASSADMIGYTF

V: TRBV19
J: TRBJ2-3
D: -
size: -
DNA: TGTGCCAGCAGGGCGGTAGGCACAGATACGCAGTATTTT
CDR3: CASRAVGTDTQYF

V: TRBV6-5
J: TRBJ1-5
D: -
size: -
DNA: TGTGCCAGCAGGGACCTCGGGGTGGGCAATCAGCCCCAGCATTTT
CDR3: CASRDLGVGNQPQHF

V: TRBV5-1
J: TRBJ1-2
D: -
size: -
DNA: TGCGCCAGCAGCTATACGACAGTGTTCGGCTACACCTTC
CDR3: CASSYTTVFGYTF

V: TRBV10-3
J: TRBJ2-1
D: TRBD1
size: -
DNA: TGTGCCATCAGTGGTCCGGGACAGCCCAATGAGCAGTTCTTC
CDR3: CAISGPGQPNEQFF

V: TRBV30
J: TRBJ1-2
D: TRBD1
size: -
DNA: TGTGCCTGGACCCCGTACAGGGGCAACTATGGCTACACCTTC
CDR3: CAWTPYRGNYGYTF

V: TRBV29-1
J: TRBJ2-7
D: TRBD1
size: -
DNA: TGCAGCGTGCTTCCCCCGGGACAGGGGTCCGCTTACGAGCAGTACTTC
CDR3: CSVLPPGQGSAYEQYF

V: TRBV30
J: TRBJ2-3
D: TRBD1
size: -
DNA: TGTGCCTGGAGCAAGTATGGGACAGGGAGGGGAGGTACGCAGTATTTT
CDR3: CAWSKYGTGRGGTQYF

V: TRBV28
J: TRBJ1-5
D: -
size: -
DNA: TGTGCCAGCAGTTTACGGGGGAAATCGAGCAATCAGCCCCAGCATTTT
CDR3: CASSLRGKSSNQPQHF

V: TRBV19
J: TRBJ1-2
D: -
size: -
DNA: TGTGCCAGTTCTCAGGGCCTCTATGGCTACACCTTC
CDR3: CASSQGLYGYTF

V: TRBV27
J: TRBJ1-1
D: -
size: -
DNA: TGTGCCAGCAGTTCCCCTTACAGGGTCAAGAACACTGAAGCTTTCTTT
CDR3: CASSSPYRVKNTEAFF

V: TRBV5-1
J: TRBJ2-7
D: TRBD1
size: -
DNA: TGCGCCAGCAGCTTGGCTACAGGGGGCCGCTCCTACGAGCAGTACTTC
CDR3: CASSLATGGRSYEQYF

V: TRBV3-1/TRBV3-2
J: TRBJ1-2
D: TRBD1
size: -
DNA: TGTGCCAGCAGCCCCGACAGGGACCGTGGCTACACCTTC
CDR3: CASSPDRDRGYTF

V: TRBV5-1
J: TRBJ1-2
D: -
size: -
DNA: TGCGCCAGCAGCTTGGCTGGAGGCGGCTACACCTTC
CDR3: CASSLAGGGYTF

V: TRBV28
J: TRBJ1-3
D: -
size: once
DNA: TGTGCCAGCAGTGGCGCACAGGGTAGCGGAAACACCATATATTTT
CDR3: CASSGAQGSGNTIYF